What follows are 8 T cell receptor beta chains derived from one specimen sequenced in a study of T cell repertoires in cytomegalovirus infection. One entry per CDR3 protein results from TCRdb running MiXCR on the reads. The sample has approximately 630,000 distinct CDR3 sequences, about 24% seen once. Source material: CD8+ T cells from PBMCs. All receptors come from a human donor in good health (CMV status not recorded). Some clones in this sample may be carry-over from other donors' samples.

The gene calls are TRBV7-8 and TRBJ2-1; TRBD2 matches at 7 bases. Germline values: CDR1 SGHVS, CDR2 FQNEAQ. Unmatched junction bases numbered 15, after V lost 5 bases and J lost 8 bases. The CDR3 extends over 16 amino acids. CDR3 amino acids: CASSPPPRTRSDEQFF. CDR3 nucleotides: TGTGCCAGCAGCCCCCCCCCCCGGACTAGAAGCGATGAGCAGTTCTTC.

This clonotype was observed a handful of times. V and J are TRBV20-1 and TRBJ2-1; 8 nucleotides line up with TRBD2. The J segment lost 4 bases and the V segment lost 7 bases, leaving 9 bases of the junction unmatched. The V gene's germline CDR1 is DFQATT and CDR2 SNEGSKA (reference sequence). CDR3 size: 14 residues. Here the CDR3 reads CSVPWRGDYNEQFF. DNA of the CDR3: TGCAGTGTCCCGTGGCGGGGGGATTACAATGAGCAGTTCTTC.

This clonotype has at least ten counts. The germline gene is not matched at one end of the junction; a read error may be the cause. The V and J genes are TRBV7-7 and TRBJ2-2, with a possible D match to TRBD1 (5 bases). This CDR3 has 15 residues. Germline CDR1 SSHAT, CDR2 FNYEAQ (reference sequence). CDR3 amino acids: CASSLKGLGTGELFF. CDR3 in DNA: TGTGCTAGCAGCTTAAAGGGGTTAGGGACCGGGGAGCTGTTTTTT.

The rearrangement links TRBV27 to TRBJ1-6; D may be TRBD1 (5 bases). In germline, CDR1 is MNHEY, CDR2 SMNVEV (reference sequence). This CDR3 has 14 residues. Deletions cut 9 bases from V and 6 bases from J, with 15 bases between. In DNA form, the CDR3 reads TGTGCCAGTAGGGAGGGGAGGATTAATTCACCCCTCCACTTT. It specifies CASREGRINSPLHF.

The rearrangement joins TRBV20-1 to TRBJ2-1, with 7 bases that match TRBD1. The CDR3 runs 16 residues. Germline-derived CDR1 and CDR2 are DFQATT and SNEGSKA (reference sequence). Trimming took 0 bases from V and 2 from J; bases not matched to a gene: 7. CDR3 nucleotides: TGCAGTGCTAGAGAATTACAGGGGTCAACCTACAATGAGCAGTTCTTC. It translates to CSARELQGSTYNEQFF.

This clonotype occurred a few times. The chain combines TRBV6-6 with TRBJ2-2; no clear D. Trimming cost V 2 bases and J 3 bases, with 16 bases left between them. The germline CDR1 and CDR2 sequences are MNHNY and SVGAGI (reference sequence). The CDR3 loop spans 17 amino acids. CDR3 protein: CASSYPSLWVDTGELFF. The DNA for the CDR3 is TGTGCCAGCAGTTACCCTTCCCTATGGGTTGACACCGGGGAGCTGTTTTTT.

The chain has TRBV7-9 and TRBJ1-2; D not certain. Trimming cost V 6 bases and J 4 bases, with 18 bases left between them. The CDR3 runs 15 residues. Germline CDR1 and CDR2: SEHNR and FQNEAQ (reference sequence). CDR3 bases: TGTGCCAGCAGATTATCGGCCGGGCGTATCTATGGCTACACCTTC. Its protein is CASRLSAGRIYGYTF.

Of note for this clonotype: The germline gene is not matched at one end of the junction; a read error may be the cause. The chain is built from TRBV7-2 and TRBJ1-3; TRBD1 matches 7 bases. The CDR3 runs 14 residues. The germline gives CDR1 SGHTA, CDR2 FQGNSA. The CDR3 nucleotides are TGTGCCAACAGCTCGACAGGGTCGGGAAACACCATATATTTT. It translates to CANSSTGSGNTIYF.